The rows below give T cell receptor beta chains drawn from one sample of a study of T-cell reconstitution after alpha-beta-depleted transplantation in children. TCRdb called the PCR reads again in MiXCR, with one record for every CDR3 protein. The sample yields around 370,000 distinct CDR3 sequences, about 9.3% seen once. The sequenced sample was PBMCs from the stem cell graft donor, obtained from the stem cell graft. These receptors were obtained from a human donor who donated a stem cell graft to a child with acute lymphoblastic leukemia. CDR3s include the opening cysteine and the closing phenylalanine or tryptophan. Each record gives: D gene, clone size, V gene, J gene, CDR3 protein, CDR3 DNA. The D gene is left open where the match is weak. Clone size is stated in some rows and not others, as once, few, many or a class when expanded.

D: NA; size: NA; V: TRBV6-2/TRBV6-3; J: TRBJ1-5; CDR3: CASSFSTRPQHF; DNA: TGTGCCAGCAGTTTCTCCACGCGGCCCCAGCATTTT
D: NA; size: NA; V: TRBV27; J: TRBJ2-3; CDR3: CASSRYGAGGTDTQYF; DNA: TGTGCCAGCAGTCGCTACGGGGCGGGTGGAACAGATACGCAGTATTTT
D: TRBD1; size: few; V: TRBV29-1; J: TRBJ2-7; CDR3: CSVGGGQGAYEQYF; DNA: TGCAGCGTCGGGGGAGGACAGGGGGCTTACGAGCAGTACTTC
D: NA; size: few; V: TRBV5-1; J: TRBJ2-1; CDR3: CASTRDTSYNEQFF; DNA: TGCGCCAGCACCAGAGACACGAGTTACAATGAGCAGTTCTTC
D: NA; size: NA; V: TRBV6-2/TRBV6-3; J: TRBJ2-1; CDR3: CASSSLLATSSYNEQFF; DNA: TGTGCCAGCAGTTCTCTACTAGCTACTAGCTCCTACAATGAGCAGTTCTTC
D: NA; size: NA; V: TRBV20-1; J: TRBJ2-1; CDR3: CSAARSTLRGLYNEQFF; DNA: TGCAGTGCTGCTCGCTCAACTCTAAGGGGGTTATACAATGAGCAGTTCTTC
D: NA; size: many; V: TRBV10-2; J: TRBJ1-5; CDR3: CASNSGDGGNQPQHF; DNA: TGCGCCAGCAATTCAGGGGACGGAGGCAATCAGCCCCAGCATTTT
D: TRBD1; size: NA; V: TRBV4-3; J: TRBJ1-2; CDR3: CASSQEVSTGADYGYTF; DNA: TGCGCCAGCAGCCAAGAGGTTTCGACAGGGGCGGACTATGGCTACACCTTC
D: TRBD1; size: many; V: TRBV7-3; J: TRBJ1-1; CDR3: CASSPGQAWGEAFF; DNA: TGTGCCAGCAGCCCCGGACAGGCCTGGGGTGAAGCTTTCTTT
D: NA; size: few; V: TRBV13; J: TRBJ2-7; CDR3: CASSLTSGVGLRAEQYF; DNA: TGTGCCAGCAGCTTGACCTCAGGTGTGGGGCTTAGGGCCGAGCAGTACTTC
D: TRBD2; size: NA; V: TRBV5-4; J: TRBJ2-3; CDR3: CASSGGREGTDTQYF; DNA: TGTGCCAGCAGCGGCGGGCGGGAGGGAACGGATACGCAGTATTTT
D: NA; size: NA; V: TRBV21-1; J: TRBJ1-2; CDR3: CASSTDRGSGYTF; DNA: TGTGCCAGCAGCACGGACAGGGGGTCTGGCTACACCTTC
D: TRBD1; size: NA; V: TRBV11-1; J: TRBJ2-6; CDR3: CASSYSGTGGVTGANVLTF; DNA: TGTGCCAGCAGCTACTCCGGGACAGGGGGAGTAACTGGGGCCAACGTCCTGACTTTC
D: NA; size: many; V: TRBV3-1; J: TRBJ2-7; CDR3: CASSQVPYEQYF; DNA: TGTGCCAGCAGCCAAGTACCCTACGAGCAGTACTTC
D: NA; size: many; V: TRBV5-6; J: TRBJ2-5; CDR3: CASSLHGGIATQYF; DNA: TGTGCCAGCAGCCTCCACGGAGGGATCGCGACCCAGTACTTC
D: TRBD1; size: NA; V: TRBV30; J: TRBJ2-7; CDR3: CAWNRDRGYEQYF; DNA: TGTGCCTGGAATCGGGACAGGGGTTACGAGCAGTACTTC
D: NA; size: NA; V: TRBV12-3/TRBV12-4; J: TRBJ1-2; CDR3: CASSPAGSVYGYTF; DNA: TGTGCCAGCAGTCCTGCCGGCTCTGTCTATGGCTACACCTTC
D: NA; size: many; V: TRBV29-1; J: TRBJ2-4; CDR3: CSVEAPKNIQYF; DNA: TGCAGCGTTGAAGCCCCCAAAAACATTCAGTACTTC
D: NA; size: NA; V: TRBV6-1; J: TRBJ1-5; CDR3: CASSERAGRLSNQPQHF; DNA: TGTGCCAGCAGTGAACGGGCAGGGAGGCTGAGCAATCAGCCCCAGCATTTT
D: NA; size: many; V: TRBV29-1; J: TRBJ2-1; CDR3: CSVMEEFSSYNEQFF; DNA: TGCAGCGTGATGGAGGAGTTCTCTAGCTACAATGAGCAGTTCTTC
D: NA; size: NA; V: TRBV7-9; J: TRBJ2-1; CDR3: CASSWKGWEQFF; DNA: TGTGCCAGCAGCTGGAAGGGTTGGGAGCAGTTCTTC
D: NA; size: NA; V: TRBV7-9; J: TRBJ2-7; CDR3: CASSPSWERTYEQYF; DNA: TGTGCCAGCAGCCCTAGCTGGGAGCGGACCTACGAGCAGTACTTC
D: NA; size: few; V: TRBV4-1; J: TRBJ1-4; CDR3: CASSLPGGRVEKLFF; DNA: TGCGCCAGCAGCCTGCCCGGGGGGCGGGTCGAAAAACTGTTTTTT
D: TRBD1; size: few; V: TRBV29-1; J: TRBJ1-1; CDR3: CSVEGGGQGRFEAFF; DNA: TGCAGCGTTGAAGGGGGGGGACAGGGAAGGTTTGAAGCTTTCTTT
D: TRBD1; size: many; V: TRBV6-1; J: TRBJ2-5; CDR3: CASTDRASYETQYF; DNA: TGTGCCAGCACGGACAGGGCGTCCTATGAGACCCAGTACTTC
D: NA; size: NA; V: TRBV15; J: TRBJ1-5; CDR3: CATSRDTWWPQHF; DNA: TGTGCCACCAGCAGAGATACCTGGTGGCCCCAGCATTTT
D: TRBD2; size: NA; V: TRBV7-8; J: TRBJ2-4; CDR3: CASSPFRLAVKLAKNIQYF; DNA: TGTGCCAGCAGCCCCTTTCGACTAGCGGTAAAACTAGCCAAAAACATTCAGTACTTC
D: NA; size: few; V: TRBV5-5; J: TRBJ2-7; CDR3: CASSSPGTASYEQYF; DNA: TGTGCCAGCAGCTCGCCCGGGACCGCTTCCTACGAGCAGTACTTC
D: NA; size: NA; V: TRBV5-1; J: TRBJ2-1; CDR3: CASSLKRASSYNEQFF; DNA: TGCGCCAGCAGCTTGAAACGGGCCAGCTCCTACAATGAGCAGTTCTTC
D: NA; size: few; V: TRBV27; J: TRBJ2-1; CDR3: CASSSSLSSYNEQFF; DNA: TGTGCCAGCAGTTCCTCCTTGAGCTCCTACAATGAGCAGTTCTTC
D: NA; size: few; V: TRBV5-1; J: TRBJ2-1; CDR3: CASSLAPKGGGSYNEQFF; DNA: TGCGCCAGCAGCTTGGCCCCGAAGGGCGGCGGGTCCTACAATGAGCAGTTCTTC
D: TRBD2; size: many; V: TRBV12-3/TRBV12-4; J: TRBJ2-3; CDR3: CASTLTSGISFAPDTQYF; DNA: TGTGCCAGCACCCTGACTAGCGGGATCTCCTTCGCGCCAGATACGCAGTATTTT
D: NA; size: many; V: TRBV27; J: TRBJ2-1; CDR3: CASSLWGGDNEQFF; DNA: TGTGCCAGCAGTTTATGGGGCGGGGACAATGAGCAGTTCTTC